Presented here are 18 T cell receptor beta chains from one specimen sequenced in a study of chemoradiotherapy in HPV16-positive cancers. Assay used: immunoSEQ multiplex PCR; TCRdb lists only in-frame clones, some missing. This sample yields tens of thousands of clones, of which roughly nine tenths are seen a single time; 2.5% to 3.5% belongs to the top ten. The source was blood, collected from a patient who underwent chemoradiotherapy. The source of these receptors is a human donor with HPV-associated anogenital cancer.

This clone was recorded once. The chain joins TRBV2 to TRBJ2-3; 10 bases map to TRBD2. Germline CDR1 is SNHLY and CDR2 is FYNNEI. This CDR3 is 16 amino acids long. Germline trimming cut 4 bases from V and 0 bases from J; bases unmatched to any gene: 4. CDR3 DNA: TGTGCCAGCAGTGGGGGACTAGCGCTTAGCACAGATACGCAGTATTTT. The encoded protein is CASSGGLALSTDTQYF.

This chain uses TRBV7-2 with TRBJ2-3; 9 bases agree with TRBD2. This CDR3 region has 18 residues. J was trimmed by 0 bases and V by 4 bases; bases with no gene match: 11. The germline V gene encodes CDR1 SGHTA and CDR2 FQGNSA. The CDR3 loop reads CASSSGGLAGASTDTQYF. The DNA of the CDR3 is TGTGCCAGCAGCTCTGGGGGACTAGCTGGGGCTAGCACAGATACGCAGTATTTT.

V is TRBV6-5 and J is TRBJ2-7, with TRBD1 as a possible D gene (5 bases). The CDR3 is 13 residues long. Germline-derived CDR1 and CDR2 are MNHEY and SVGAGI. Trimming took 4 bases from V and 5 from J, leaving 12 bases between them. The CDR3 is CASSSRQTNEQYF. The CDR3 DNA sequence: TGTGCCAGCAGTTCGCGACAGACAAACGAGCAGTACTTC.

The genes are TRBV13 and TRBJ1-1; weak D call: TRBD1 (6 bases). This CDR3 contains 14 residues. Germline CDR1 and CDR2: PRHDT and FYEKMQ (reference sequence). The ends were cut back, 5 bases at V and 4 bases at J, with 14 bases in the middle. In DNA form, the CDR3 reads TGTGCCAGCAGCCAAAGGGGGGGAGGCACTGAAGCTTTCTTT. It translates to CASSQRGGGTEAFF.

The chain links TRBV18 to TRBJ1-2, with 9 nucleotides matching TRBD1. J gave up 8 bases and V 5 bases, and 9 bases lay outside the gene matches. Germline V lookup: CDR1 KGHSH, CDR2 LQKENI. CDR3 length: 14 residues. DNA of the CDR3: TGTGCCAGCTCATCGGGACAGGGCGCTTTGGGCTACACCTTC. It yields the protein CASSSGQGALGYTF.

The J gene is TRBJ2-2, the V gene TRBV30; D is unclear. The CDR3 length is 13 residues. The V and J ends lost 0 bases and 1 base respectively, with 3 bases between them. CDR1 is GTSNPN, CDR2 SVGIG, per germline (reference sequence). The CDR3: CAWSVLNTGELFF. CDR3 coding DNA: TGTGCCTGGAGTGTACTGAACACCGGGGAGCTGTTTTTT.

The chain is built from TRBV5-4 and TRBJ2-3, with 9 bases lining up with TRBD1. The CDR3 sequence is 13 residues long. Trimming removed 4 bases from V and 6 bases from J; junction bases left unmatched: 3. The V gene's germline CDR1 is SGHNT and CDR2 YYREEE (reference sequence). CDR3 nucleotide sequence: TGTGCCAGCAGCCTTGACAGGGGGGATACGCAGTATTTT. Protein: CASSLDRGDTQYF.

The J gene is TRBJ2-7, the V gene TRBV15; D call uncertain. CDR1 is LNHNV, CDR2 YYDKDF, per germline (reference sequence). Trimming shortened V by 3 bases and J by 2 bases, and 8 bases separated the two germline ends. This CDR3 is built from 13 residues. The CDR3 spells CATSRGRTYEQYF. The CDR3 coding sequence is TGTGCCACCAGCAGGGGAAGGACCTACGAGCAGTACTTC.

In this sample, this clone turned up once. J is TRBJ2-7 and V is TRBV7-3; D ambiguous. Germline loops: CDR1 SGHTA, CDR2 FQGTGA. The ends were cut back, 5 bases at V and 2 bases at J, with 16 bases in the middle. CDR3 length equals 15 residues. CDR3 amino acids: CASSNWTVSPYEQYF. CDR3 nucleotides: TGTGCCAGCAGCAATTGGACGGTGAGCCCCTACGAGCAGTACTTC.

The V and J genes are TRBV19 and TRBJ2-5, with D maybe TRBD1 (7 bases). Deletions cut 5 bases from V and 4 bases from J, with 8 bases between. The CDR3 loop spans 12 amino acids. CDR1 is LNHDA and CDR2 is SQIVND in the germline V gene (reference sequence). The CDR3 sequence is CASSQGGETQYF. CDR3 DNA: TGTGCCAGTAGTCAGGGGGGAGAGACCCAGTACTTC.

The V gene is TRBV18, the J gene TRBJ1-5, with D unresolved. Germline assignment: CDR1 KGHSH and CDR2 LQKENI. This CDR3 spans 17 amino acids. Trimming removed 5 bases from V and 2 bases from J, with 19 bases in between. Here the CDR3 DNA reads TGTGCCAGCTCATCACTGGGCCTTGGGCTGGGCAATCAGCCCCAGCATTTT. Encoded protein: CASSSLGLGLGNQPQHF.

Only one count was recorded for this clone. V usage is TRBV11-2 and J usage is TRBJ2-4, with D possibly matching TRBD1 (6 bases). Trimming cost V 3 bases and J 0 bases, with 12 bases left between them. Germline CDR1 reads SGHAT; CDR2 reads FQNNGV. The CDR3 extends over 16 amino acids. The CDR3 DNA is TGTGCCAGCAGCTTCCTCGGACAGCTAGCCAAAAACATTCAGTACTTC. It encodes CASSFLGQLAKNIQYF.

This clone was seen more than once but under ten times. This chain connects TRBV7-2 to TRBJ2-5; tentative D call: TRBD2 (6 bases). With 5 bases removed from V and 0 bases from J, the gap between germline ends came to 16 bases. CDR1 and CDR2 from the germline V gene are SGHTA and FQGNSA. The CDR3 is 16 residues long. Here the CDR3 DNA reads TGTGCCAGCAGCCCCTCACTAGGGAGGAACCAAGAGACCCAGTACTTC. The encoded protein is CASSPSLGRNQETQYF.

This clone was detected once. V gene TRBV19 combines with J gene TRBJ1-4; D may be TRBD1 (5 bases). Looked up from germline, CDR1 is LNHDA and CDR2 is SQIVND (reference sequence). The ends were cut back, 5 bases at V and 4 bases at J, with 11 bases in the middle. This CDR3 is built from 14 residues. The CDR3 reads CASSVGGFNEKLFF. The CDR3 DNA follows: TGTGCCAGTAGTGTCGGGGGTTTTAATGAAAAACTGTTTTTT.

The chain joins TRBV6-1 to TRBJ1-5; D unresolved. CDR3 length: 16 residues. The germline V and J ends were trimmed by 4 bases and 6 bases, with 19 bases remaining between them. From germline, CDR1 is MNHNS and CDR2 SASEGT. The CDR3 coding sequence is TGTGCCAGCAGTGCCGTAGCCTTTCAACGGGGTCAGCCCCAGCATTTT. It is translated as CASSAVAFQRGQPQHF.

The V gene is TRBV7-6, the J gene TRBJ1-5; D not certain. CDR3 length: 13 residues. Germline V gene sequence: CDR1 SGHVS, CDR2 FNYEAQ. V lost 5 bases to trimming and J lost 4 bases, with 9 bases between them. CDR3 sequence (DNA): TGTGCCAGCAGCCTCACAGAGAATCAGCCCCAGCATTTT. Translation: CASSLTENQPQHF.

This clone was detected a few times. The chain is built from TRBV2 and TRBJ2-1, with TRBD1 identical over 9 bases. The CDR3 contains 14 residues. Germline CDR1 is SNHLY and CDR2 is FYNNEI. V trimming: 4 bases; J trimming: 4 bases; junction bases outside the gene matches: 2. CDR3 nucleotides: TGTGCCAGCAGTGGGACAGGGGAGTACAATGAGCAGTTCTTC. Amino acids: CASSGTGEYNEQFF. The full variable domain, in which reference TRBV2 and TRBJ2-1 provide the parts outside the CDR3, is EPEVTQTPSHQVTQMGQEVILRCVPISNHLYFYWYRQILGQKVEFLVSFYNNEISEKSEIFDDQFSVERPDGSNFTLKIRSTKLEDSAMYFCASSGTGEYNEQFFGPGTRLTVL.

The chain uses TRBV27 and TRBJ1-5; unclear D gene. Germline loops: CDR1 MNHEY, CDR2 SMNVEV (reference sequence). Trimming removed 3 bases at V and 4 bases at J, with 10 bases between. This CDR3 has 14 amino acids. The CDR3: CASSFVMGNQPQHF. The CDR3 DNA is TGTGCCAGCAGTTTTGTAATGGGGAATCAGCCCCAGCATTTT.